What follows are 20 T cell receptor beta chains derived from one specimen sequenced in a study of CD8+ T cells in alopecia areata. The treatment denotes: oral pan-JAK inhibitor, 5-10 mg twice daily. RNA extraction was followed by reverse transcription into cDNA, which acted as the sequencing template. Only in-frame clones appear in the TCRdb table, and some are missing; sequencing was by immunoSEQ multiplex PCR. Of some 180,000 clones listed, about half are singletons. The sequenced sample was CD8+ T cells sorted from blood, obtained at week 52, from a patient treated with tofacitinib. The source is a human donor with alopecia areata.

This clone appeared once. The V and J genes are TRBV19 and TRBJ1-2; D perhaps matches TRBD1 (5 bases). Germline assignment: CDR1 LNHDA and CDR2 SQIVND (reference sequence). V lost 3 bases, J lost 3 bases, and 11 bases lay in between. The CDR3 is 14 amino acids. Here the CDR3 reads CASSIQGDHYGYTF. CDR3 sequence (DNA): TGTGCCAGTAGTATCCAAGGGGATCACTATGGCTACACCTTC.

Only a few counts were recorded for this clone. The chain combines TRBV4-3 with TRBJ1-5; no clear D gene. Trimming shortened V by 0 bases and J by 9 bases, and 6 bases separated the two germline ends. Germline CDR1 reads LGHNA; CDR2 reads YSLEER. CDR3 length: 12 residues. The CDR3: CASSQDRGPQHF. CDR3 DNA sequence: TGCGCCAGCAGCCAAGATAGAGGGCCCCAGCATTTT.

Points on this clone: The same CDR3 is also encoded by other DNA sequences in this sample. CDR3 amino acids: CAWGWENSNQPQHF. The CDR3 bases are TGTGCCTGGGGATGGGAGAATAGCAATCAGCCCCAGCATTTT. The genes are TRBV30 and TRBJ1-5; D not certain. The CDR3 length is 14 residues. CDR1 GTSNPN and CDR2 SVGIG come from the germline V gene (reference sequence). V was pared by 5 bases and J by 0 bases, with 11 bases between.

CDR3 DNA sequence: TGCAGCGCCCAGGCAGGGGGTGACACTGAAGCTTTCTTT. It is translated as CSAQAGGDTEAFF. The V and J genes are TRBV29-1 and TRBJ1-1; the match to TRBD1 covers 7 bases. The germline V gene has CDR1 SQVTM and CDR2 ANQGSEA. This CDR3 spans 13 amino acids. J lost 3 bases, V lost 7 bases, and 8 bases had no gene match. The whole variable domain, filled in from reference TRBV29-1 and TRBJ1-1, reads SAVISQKPSRDICQRGTSLTIQCQVDSQVTMMFWYRQQPGQSLTLIATANQGSEATYESGFVIDKFPISRPNLTFSTLTVSNMSPEDSSIYLCSAQAGGDTEAFFGQGTRLTVV.

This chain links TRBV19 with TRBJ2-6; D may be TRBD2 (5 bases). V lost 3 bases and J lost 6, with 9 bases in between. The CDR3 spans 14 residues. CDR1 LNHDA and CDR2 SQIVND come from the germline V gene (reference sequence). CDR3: CASSMDGEANVLTF. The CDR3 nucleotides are TGTGCCAGTAGTATGGACGGGGAGGCCAACGTCCTGACTTTC.

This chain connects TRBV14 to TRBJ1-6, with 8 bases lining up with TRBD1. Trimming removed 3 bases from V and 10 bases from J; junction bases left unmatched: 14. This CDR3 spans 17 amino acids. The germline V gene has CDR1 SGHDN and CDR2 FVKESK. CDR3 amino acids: CASSQDLRTGLGSPLHF. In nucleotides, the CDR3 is TGTGCCAGCAGCCAGGATCTTCGGACAGGGTTGGGATCACCCCTCCACTTT.

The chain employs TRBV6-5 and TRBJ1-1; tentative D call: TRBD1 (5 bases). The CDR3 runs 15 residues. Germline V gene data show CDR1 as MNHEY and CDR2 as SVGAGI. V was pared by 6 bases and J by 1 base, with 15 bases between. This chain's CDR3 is CASSPSAGSNTEAFF. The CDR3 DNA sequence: TGTGCCAGCAGCCCCTCGGCAGGGTCGAACACTGAAGCTTTCTTT.

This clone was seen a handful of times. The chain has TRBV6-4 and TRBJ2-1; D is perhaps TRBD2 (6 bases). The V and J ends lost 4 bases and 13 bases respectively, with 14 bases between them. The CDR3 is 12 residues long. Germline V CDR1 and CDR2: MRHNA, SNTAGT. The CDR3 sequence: CASSAGGPPQFF. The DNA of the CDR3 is TGTGCCAGCAGTGCCGGGGGACCGCCACAGTTCTTC.

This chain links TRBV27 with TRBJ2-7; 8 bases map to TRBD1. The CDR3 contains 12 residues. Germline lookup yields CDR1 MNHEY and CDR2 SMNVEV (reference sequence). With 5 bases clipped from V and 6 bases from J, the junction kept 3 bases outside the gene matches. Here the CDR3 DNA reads TGTGCCAGCAGTACAGGGGGGCTCGAGCAGTACTTC. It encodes CASSTGGLEQYF.

In DNA form, the CDR3 reads TGTGCCAGCAGCACGGACAGCTCCGAGCAGTACTTC. Its translation is CASSTDSSEQYF. This chain connects TRBV7-9 to TRBJ2-7; TRBD1 is a possible D gene (6 bases). Germline lookup yields CDR1 SEHNR and CDR2 FQNEAQ (reference sequence). The CDR3 has 12 residues. V lost 5 bases, J lost 6 bases, and 11 bases lay in between.

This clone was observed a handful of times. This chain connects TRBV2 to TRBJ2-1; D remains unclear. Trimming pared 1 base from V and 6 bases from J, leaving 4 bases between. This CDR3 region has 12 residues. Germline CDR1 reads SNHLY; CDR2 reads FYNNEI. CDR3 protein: CASSEGPNEQFF. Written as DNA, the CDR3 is TGTGCCAGCAGTGAAGGACCCAATGAGCAGTTCTTC.

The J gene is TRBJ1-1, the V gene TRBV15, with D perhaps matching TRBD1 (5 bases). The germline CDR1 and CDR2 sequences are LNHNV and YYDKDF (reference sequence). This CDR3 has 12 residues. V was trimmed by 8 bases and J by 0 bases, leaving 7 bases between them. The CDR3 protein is CATGALNTEAFF. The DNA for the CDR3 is TGTGCCACCGGGGCCTTGAACACTGAAGCTTTCTTT. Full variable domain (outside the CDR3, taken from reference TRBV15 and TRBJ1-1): DAMVIQNPRYQVTQFGKPVTLSCSQTLNHNVMYWYQQKSSQAPKLLFHYYDKDFNNEADTPDNFQSRRPNTSFCFLDIRSPGLGDTAMYLCATGALNTEAFFGQGTRLTVV.

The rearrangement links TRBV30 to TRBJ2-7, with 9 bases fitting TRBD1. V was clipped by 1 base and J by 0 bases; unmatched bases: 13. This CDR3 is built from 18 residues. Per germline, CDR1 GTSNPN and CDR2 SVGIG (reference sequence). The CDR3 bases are TGTGCCTGGAGTGGGTTTCAATCCGGGACAGGGAGCTCCTACGAGCAGTACTTC. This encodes CAWSGFQSGTGSSYEQYF.

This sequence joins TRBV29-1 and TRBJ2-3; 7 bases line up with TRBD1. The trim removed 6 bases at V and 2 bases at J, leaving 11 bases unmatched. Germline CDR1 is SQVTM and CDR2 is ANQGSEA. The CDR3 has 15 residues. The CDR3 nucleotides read TGCAGCGTGGAAACGGGACAGACTTACACAGATACGCAGTATTTT. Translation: CSVETGQTYTDTQYF.

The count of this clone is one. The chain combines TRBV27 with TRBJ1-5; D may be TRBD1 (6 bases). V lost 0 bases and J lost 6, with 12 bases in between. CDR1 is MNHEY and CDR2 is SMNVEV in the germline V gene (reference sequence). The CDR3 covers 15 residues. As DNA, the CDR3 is TGTGCCAGCAGTTTATCAGTGGGGGCTTTTCAGCCCCAGCATTTT. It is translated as CASSLSVGAFQPQHF.

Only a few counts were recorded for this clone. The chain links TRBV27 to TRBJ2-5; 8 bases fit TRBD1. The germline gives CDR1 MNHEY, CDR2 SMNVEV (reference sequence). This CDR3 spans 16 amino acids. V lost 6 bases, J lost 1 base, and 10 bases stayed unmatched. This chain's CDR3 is CASRDAGTGGQETQYF. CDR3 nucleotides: TGTGCCAGCAGGGATGCCGGCACAGGGGGCCAAGAGACCCAGTACTTC.

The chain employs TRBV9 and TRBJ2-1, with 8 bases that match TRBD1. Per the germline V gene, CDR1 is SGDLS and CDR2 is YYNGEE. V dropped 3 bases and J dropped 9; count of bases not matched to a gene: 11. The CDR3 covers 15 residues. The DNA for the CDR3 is TGTGCCAGCAGCGAGGACTCCGGGACAGGACTTGAGCAGTTCTTC. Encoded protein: CASSEDSGTGLEQFF.

CDR3 DNA sequence: TGTGCCAGCAGCTCCTCTCAGGGAAATCAGCCCCAGCATTTT. Encoded protein: CASSSSQGNQPQHF. The chain links TRBV13 to TRBJ1-5, with D possibly TRBD1 on 5 matching bases. Trimming took 4 bases from V and 4 from J, leaving 11 bases between them. Germline V gene data show CDR1 as PRHDT and CDR2 as FYEKMQ (reference sequence). The CDR3 totals 14 residues.

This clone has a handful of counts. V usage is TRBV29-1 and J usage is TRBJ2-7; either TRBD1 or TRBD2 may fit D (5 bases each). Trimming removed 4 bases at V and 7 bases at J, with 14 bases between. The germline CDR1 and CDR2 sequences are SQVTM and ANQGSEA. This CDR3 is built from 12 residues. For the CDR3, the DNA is TGCAGCGTTGCAGAGGGGCCGGGGGAGCAGTACTTC. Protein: CSVAEGPGEQYF.

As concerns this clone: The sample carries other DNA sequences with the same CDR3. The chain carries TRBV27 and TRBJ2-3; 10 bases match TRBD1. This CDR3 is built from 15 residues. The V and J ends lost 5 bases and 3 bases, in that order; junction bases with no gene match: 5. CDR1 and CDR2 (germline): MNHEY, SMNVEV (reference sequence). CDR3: CASSLGQGLTDTQYF. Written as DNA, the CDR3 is TGTGCCAGCAGTCTGGGACAGGGGTTGACAGATACGCAGTATTTT.